Included here is one TCR beta chain sequence, with context. This entry comes from a study of T cells of healthy individuals. In germline, CDR1 is SGHTA, CDR2 FQGNSA. J gave up 10 bases and V 0 bases, and 9 bases lay outside the gene matches. CDR3 length: 16 amino acids. TCRdb reprocessed the 5' RACE reads with MiXCR, giving one entry per CDR3 protein. The data hold some 82,000 distinct CDR3 sequences, with about 5.5% observed a single time. The TCR comes from a female donor in good health. The chain links TRBV7-2 to TRBJ1-1; 12 bases are a match to TRBD1. CDR3 bases: TGTGCCAGCAGCTTAGCGGGGACAGGGGGCAAAGTTAGAGCTTTCTTT. It encodes CASSLAGTGGKVRAFF. Full variable domain (outside the CDR3, taken from reference TRBV7-2 and TRBJ1-1): GAGVSQSPSNKVTEKGKDVELRCDPISGHTALYWYRQSLGQGLEFLIYFQGNSAPDKSGLPSDRFSAERTGGSVSTLTIQRTQQEDSAVYLCASSLAGTGGKVRAFFGQGTRLTVV.